The 25 T cell receptor beta chains in this list originate from one sample, sequenced in a study of OX40 agonist ivuxolimab in advanced cancers. Generated by immunoSEQ multiplex PCR, the TCRdb table keeps only in-frame clones and is missing some. The sample shows about 100,000 clones, around 93% of them seen only once. The input for sequencing was CD4+ or CD8+ T cells sorted from blood, taken in a trial of the OX40 agonist ivuxolimab. The receptor source for this set is an adult with an advanced solid tumor such as melanoma, head and neck, liver or kidney cancer.

This chain connects TRBV29-1 to TRBJ1-1; D not certain. This CDR3 spans 17 amino acids. CDR1 is SQVTM, CDR2 ANQGSEA, per germline. V was shortened by 5 bases and J by 1 base, with 23 bases between the two germline ends. The chain's CDR3 is CSVKFVGQPPQNTEAFF. In nucleotides, the CDR3 is TGCAGCGTTAAGTTCGTGGGTCAACCTCCCCAGAACACTGAAGCTTTCTTT.

This chain uses TRBV6-6 with TRBJ1-5; no definite D call. CDR3 length: 14 amino acids. Trimming cost V 7 bases and J 3 bases, with 13 bases left between them. Germline V CDR1 and CDR2: MNHNY, SVGAGI (reference sequence). CDR3 in amino acids: CASNTIGLNQPQHF. In DNA, the CDR3 is TGTGCCAGCAATACAATAGGGCTCAATCAGCCCCAGCATTTT.

The J gene is TRBJ2-3, the V gene TRBV5-1, with 9 nucleotides matching TRBD2. The junction had 9 bases not matched to a gene; V was cut back by 4 bases and J by 3 bases. The CDR3 length is 16 residues. Looked up from germline, CDR1 is SGHRS and CDR2 is YFSETQ. For the CDR3, the DNA is TGCGCCAGCAGCCTGGGGACTAGCACCAATACAGATACGCAGTATTTT. It specifies CASSLGTSTNTDTQYF.

The table lists this clone with a few counts. This sequence joins TRBV29-1 and TRBJ1-5; D remains unclear. Looked up from germline, CDR1 is SQVTM and CDR2 is ANQGSEA. The CDR3 is 12 amino acids. V was cut by 4 bases and J by 4 bases, with 8 bases left in between. In nucleotides, the CDR3 is TGCAGCGTTGGATCGGGGAATCAGCCCCAGCATTTT. Amino acids: CSVGSGNQPQHF.

The chain has TRBV7-2 and TRBJ1-3, with D unclear. CDR3 length: 17 amino acids. CDR1 SGHTA and CDR2 FQGNSA come from the germline V gene. The ends were cut back, 1 base at V and 2 bases at J, with 15 bases in the middle. The CDR3 reads CASSLGRGRSTGNTIYF. The CDR3 DNA sequence: TGTGCCAGCAGCTTAGGTCGGGGAAGGAGTACTGGAAACACCATATATTTT.

There are a few counts of this clone. The chain combines TRBV20-1 with TRBJ2-5, with D uncertain. The length of the CDR3 is 11 residues. Trimming pared 1 base from V and 4 bases from J, leaving 4 bases between. In germline, CDR1 is DFQATT, CDR2 SNEGSKA (reference sequence). CDR3 in amino acids: CSARVRETQYF. Written as DNA, the CDR3 is TGCAGTGCTAGAGTCAGAGAGACCCAGTACTTC.

V is TRBV19 and J is TRBJ2-7, with D perhaps given as TRBD1 or TRBD2 (6 bases each). This CDR3 is 15 amino acids long. Germline loops: CDR1 LNHDA, CDR2 SQIVND (reference sequence). Trimming removed 5 bases from V and 3 bases from J, with 17 bases in between. The CDR3, as DNA: TGTGCCAGTAGTGGGGGCGGGGACAACTTCTACGAGCAGTACTTC. Protein sequence: CASSGGGDNFYEQYF.

The J gene is TRBJ2-5, the V gene TRBV11-3; a weak D match, TRBD2 (5 bases). Trimming cost V 4 bases and J 4 bases, with 13 bases left between them. This CDR3 spans 14 amino acids. Germline loops: CDR1 SGHNT, CDR2 YENEEA. DNA of the CDR3: TGTGCCAGCAGCTCGGGGTTGCTAGGAGAGACCCAGTACTTC. Translation: CASSSGLLGETQYF.

This sequence joins TRBV4-2 and TRBJ2-1; D might be TRBD2 (5 bases). The CDR3 sequence is 15 residues long. The ends were cut back, 0 bases at V and 6 bases at J, with 12 bases in the middle. Germline V gives CDR1 LGHNA, CDR2 YNFKEQ. This chain's CDR3 is CASSQDSGSVNEQFF. In DNA form, the CDR3 reads TGTGCCAGCAGCCAAGATTCGGGGTCCGTCAATGAGCAGTTCTTC.

The chain employs TRBV7-3 and TRBJ2-2; D is unclear. There are 13 residues in the CDR3. Germline V gene sequence: CDR1 SGHTA, CDR2 FQGTGA. V was pared by 4 bases and J by 5 bases, with 8 bases between. The CDR3 coding sequence is TGTGCCAGCAGCTCCCAATATACCGGGGAGCTGTTTTTT. Translation gives CASSSQYTGELFF.

The chain has TRBV29-1 and TRBJ1-1, with TRBD1 as a possible D gene (5 bases). There are 13 residues in the CDR3. Between the trimmed V and J ends, which lost 6 bases and 4 bases, there was a span of 15 bases. Looked up from germline, CDR1 is SQVTM and CDR2 is ANQGSEA. CDR3 residues: CSVEKGTGTEAFF. CDR3 nucleotides: TGCAGCGTAGAGAAGGGGACGGGCACTGAAGCTTTCTTT.

The V gene is TRBV9, the J gene TRBJ1-5; D is ambiguous. V was trimmed by 0 bases and J by 1 base, leaving 8 bases between them. The CDR3 extends over 15 amino acids. Germline V gives CDR1 SGDLS, CDR2 YYNGEE. CDR3 sequence (DNA): TGTGCCAGCAGCGTAGAAGGGTTGAGCAATCAGCCCCAGCATTTT. It is translated as CASSVEGLSNQPQHF. Full variable domain (remainder filled in from reference TRBV9 and TRBJ1-5): DSGVTQTPKHLITATGQRVTLRCSPRSGDLSVYWYQQSLDQGLQFLIQYYNGEERAKGNILERFSAQQFPDLHSELNLSSLELGDSALYFCASSVEGLSNQPQHFGDGTRLSIL.

This clone was found once. The CDR3 DNA reads as TGTGCCAGCAGCTTACTGGGGCGGCGGAACACCGGGGAGCTGTTTTTT. Its protein is CASSLLGRRNTGELFF. This chain connects TRBV7-2 to TRBJ2-2, with D perhaps TRBD1 (5 bases). Germline CDR1 and CDR2: SGHTA and FQGNSA. The V gene lost 2 bases and the J gene lost 1 base, with 11 bases spanning the gap. This CDR3 is built from 16 residues.

V gene TRBV28 combines with J gene TRBJ2-7; 9 nucleotides agree with TRBD2. The CDR3 covers 16 residues. Germline CDR1 is MDHEN and CDR2 is SYDVKM. V lost 9 bases and J lost 7; bases outside the gene matches: 19. CDR3 nucleotides: TGTGCCAGTCAGACCGGCGGGGCGGGAGGGCCGGGGGAGCAGTACTTC. Its protein product is CASQTGGAGGPGEQYF.

V gene TRBV18 combines with J gene TRBJ2-7, with 8 bases lining up with TRBD2. J lost 9 bases, V lost 3 bases, and 7 bases had no gene match. The germline CDR1 and CDR2 sequences are KGHSH and LQKENI. The CDR3 runs to 13 residues. In DNA, the CDR3 is TGTGCCAGCTCACCGCCGTCGAGCGGGAGGCAGTACTTC. Translated, it gives CASSPPSSGRQYF.

The V call is TRBV6-1, the J call TRBJ2-3, with TRBD1 identical over 8 bases. In germline, CDR1 is MNHNS, CDR2 SASEGT. This CDR3 has 13 amino acids. The J segment lost 8 bases and the V segment lost 6 bases, leaving 7 bases of the junction unmatched. CDR3 residues: CASRSRDRFTQYF. The CDR3, as DNA: TGTGCCAGCAGGTCCCGGGACAGGTTTACGCAGTATTTT.

V is TRBV4-1 and J is TRBJ2-7; 12 bases are shared with TRBD1. With 6 bases clipped from V and 7 bases from J, the junction kept 10 bases outside the gene matches. CDR1 is MGHRA and CDR2 is YSYEKL in the germline V gene. The CDR3 has 15 residues. This CDR3 is CASSRSGTGGKEQYF. CDR3 coding DNA: TGCGCCAGCAGTAGATCCGGGACAGGGGGCAAAGAGCAGTACTTC.

This clone has only one observation. CDR3 bases: TGTGCCAGCAGTTTCGACAGGGGAAACACCGGGGAGCTGTTTTTT. Translating it yields CASSFDRGNTGELFF. This chain links TRBV6-5 with TRBJ2-2; 8 positions agree with TRBD1. Unmatched junction bases numbered 3, after V lost 4 bases and J lost 2 bases. The CDR3 spans 15 residues. Germline CDR1 reads MNHEY; CDR2 reads SVGAGI.

The rearrangement links TRBV25-1 to TRBJ2-5; 11 bases align to TRBD2. V gave up 7 bases and J gave up 7 bases; unmatched junction bases: 8. Per germline, CDR1 MGHDK and CDR2 SYGVNS. The CDR3 runs 14 residues. The CDR3 loop is CASKVAGGPGTQYF. For the CDR3, the DNA is TGTGCCAGCAAAGTAGCGGGAGGGCCCGGGACCCAGTACTTC.

This rearrangement joins TRBV5-1 to TRBJ2-7; D is undetermined. The V gene lost 0 bases and the J gene lost 3 bases, with 7 bases spanning the gap. The germline CDR1 and CDR2 sequences are SGHRS and YFSETQ. The CDR3 length is 13 residues. DNA for the CDR3: TGCGCCAGCAGCTTGGAGTTACGCTACGAGCAGTACTTC. This sequence encodes CASSLELRYEQYF.

The gene calls are TRBV27 and TRBJ2-3; D is perhaps TRBD1 (6 bases). The CDR3 length is 16 residues. CDR1 is MNHEY and CDR2 is SMNVEV in the germline V gene (reference sequence). V lost 6 bases and J lost 0, with 16 bases in between. CDR3: CASRGRWDTSTDTQYF. CDR3 coding DNA: TGTGCCAGCAGGGGAAGGTGGGACACTAGCACAGATACGCAGTATTTT.

J is TRBJ2-1 and V is TRBV9, with 9 positions matching TRBD2. J lost 6 bases, V lost 3 bases, and 7 bases had no gene match. This CDR3 contains 15 residues. Germline lookup yields CDR1 SGDLS and CDR2 YYNGEE. CDR3 in amino acids: CASSARLAESNEQFF. The DNA of the CDR3 is TGTGCCAGCAGCGCCCGACTAGCGGAGAGCAATGAGCAGTTCTTC.

This rearrangement joins TRBV7-8 to TRBJ2-7; D is undetermined. The V and J ends lost 7 bases and 7 bases respectively, with 20 bases between them. The CDR3 covers 14 residues. Germline V gives CDR1 SGHVS, CDR2 FQNEAQ. The CDR3 spells CASNHGRSLGEQYF. For the CDR3, the DNA is TGTGCCAGCAACCATGGGCGGAGTCTGGGGGAGCAGTACTTC.

This clone was seen a few times. The chain recombines TRBV5-1 with TRBJ1-1, with D possibly being TRBD1 (6 bases). CDR1 SGHRS and CDR2 YFSETQ come from the germline V gene. The V gene lost 3 bases and the J gene lost 5 bases, with 17 bases spanning the gap. The CDR3 sequence is 15 residues long. The CDR3 is CASSSPGTGSTEAFF. In DNA, the CDR3 is TGCGCCAGCAGCTCGCCGGGAACAGGGAGTACTGAAGCTTTCTTT.

V is TRBV21-1 and J is TRBJ2-3; TRBD2, the D gene given by the table, was not confirmed from the DNA. TRBV21-1 is a pseudogene. The CDR3 is made up of 15 amino acids. CDR3 in amino acids: CASSKGGKGRSAQYF. CDR3 DNA sequence: TGTGCCAGCAGCAAAGGAGGGAAGGGAAGAAGCGCGCAGTATTTT.